The text below deals with one TCR beta chain. There are 12 residues in the CDR3. Germline CDR1 reads GTSNPN; CDR2 reads SVGIG (reference sequence). The V gene lost 0 bases and the J gene lost 6 bases, with 6 bases spanning the gap. The data are from a study of Ad26.COV2.S vaccination and SARS-CoV-2 variants. Treatment noted: around 19 received Ad26.COV2.S at low or high dose, single or two shots; several received placebo; per-sample allocation not given. Each sample was drawn 63 days after the first injection (of vaccine or placebo). TCRdb keeps only in-frame clones here, not all; method: immunoSEQ multiplex PCR. This sample has some 240,000 clones, with about 83% found just once.

The gene calls are TRBV30 and TRBJ2-1; tentatively, D is TRBD2 (5 bases). This TCR derives from a person between 18 and 60 years old who received the Ad26.COV2.S COVID-19 vaccine or a placebo. The input for sequencing was peripheral blood, taken in a trial of Ad26.COV2.S vaccine versus placebo. CDR3 sequence reads: CAWSVLGNEQFF. CDR3 sequence (DNA): TGTGCCTGGAGTGTACTAGGCAATGAGCAGTTCTTC. The complete variable domain, with remaining parts taken from reference TRBV30 and TRBJ2-1, reads SQTIHQWPATLVQPVGSPLSLECTVEGTSNPNLYWYRQAAGRGLQLLFYSVGIGQISSEVPQNLSASRPQDRQFILSSKKLLLSDSGFYLCAWSVLGNEQFFGPGTRLTVL.